These T cell receptor beta chains were read from a single sample in a study of Ad26.COV2.S vaccination and SARS-CoV-2 variants. This table comes from immunoSEQ multiplex PCR, and its TCRdb copy is limited to in-frame clones, with some not included. Of fewer than 800,000 clones listed, 80% to 90% were seen once; the top ten hold roughly 1.5%. Here the sequenced sample was peripheral blood, taken in a trial of Ad26.COV2.S vaccine versus placebo. All receptors derive from a person aged 18 to 65 who received the Ad26.COV2.S COVID-19 vaccine or a placebo. Both conserved end residues are part of each CDR3. D genes are given only for firm matches. Only part of the rows carry a size: once, few, many, or a class if the clone is expanded.

V	size	D	J	CDR3	DNA
TRBV7-9	once	NA	TRBJ1-2	CASSPSPGAAGYTF	TGTGCCAGCAGCCCCTCCCCAGGGGCGGCTGGCTACACCTTC
TRBV2	NA	NA	TRBJ2-5	CASRWGRETQYF	TGTGCCAGCAGGTGGGGGCGTGAGACCCAGTACTTC
TRBV11-2	NA	NA	TRBJ2-1	CASSLLPSGEQFF	TGTGCCAGCAGCTTACTACCGTCAGGAGAGCAGTTCTTC
TRBV19	NA	TRBD1	TRBJ2-1	CASSIASFYGARTGDKQFF	TGTGCCAGTAGTATAGCCTCATTCTATGGGGCCCGGACAGGAGATAAGCAGTTCTTC
TRBV9	NA	NA	TRBJ1-3	CASGATETGNTIYF	TGTGCCAGCGGGGCAACAGAAACTGGAAACACCATATATTTT
TRBV19	NA	NA	TRBJ2-7	CASSIRPLREQYF	TGTGCCAGTAGTATAAGACCGCTACGGGAGCAGTACTTC
TRBV21-1	NA	NA	TRBJ2-7	CASSNRDTFYEQYF	TGTGCCAGCAGCAACCGGGACACTTTCTACGAGCAGTACTTC
TRBV7-9	once	NA	TRBJ1-1	CASSLALRATEPEAFF	TGTGCCAGCAGCTTAGCTCTCCGGGCGACTGAACCTGAAGCTTTCTTT
TRBV5-6	NA	TRBD2	TRBJ2-1	CASSLGEGPTYNEQFF	TGTGCCAGCAGCTTGGGGGAGGGGCCAACCTACAATGAGCAGTTCTTC
TRBV7-8	once	NA	TRBJ1-5	CASSRDGGGQPQHF	TGTGCCAGCAGCCGAGATGGGGGGGGTCAGCCCCAGCATTTT
TRBV19	few	NA	TRBJ1-1	CASSIERQLGEAFF	TGTGCCAGTAGTATAGAGCGACAGCTGGGTGAAGCTTTCTTT
TRBV12-3/TRBV12-4	NA	NA	TRBJ1-2	CASSYDGNYGYTF	TGTGCCAGCAGTTACGACGGGAACTATGGCTACACCTTC